The rows below give T cell receptor beta chains drawn from one sample of a study of CD8+ T cells in alopecia areata. The table came from immunoSEQ multiplex PCR; TCRdb's copy has only in-frame clones and leaves some out. The table lists approximately 210,000 clones, more than 55% of them singletons. Sequences were derived from CD4+ T cells sorted from blood, sampled between weeks 49 and 50, from a patient treated with tofacitinib. The source is a human donor with alopecia areata. Both conserved end residues are part of each CDR3. The D gene is left open where the match is weak. Clone size is not always given. Where it is, it says once, few, many or a class for expanded clones.

j_call cdr3_length clone_size v_call d_call cdr3_nt cdr3_aa
TRBJ1-4 14 few TRBV10-3 - TGTGCCACAACCCCGGGACAAGGGGGTGAAAAACTGTTTTTT CATTPGQGGEKLFF
TRBJ1-6 14 - TRBV10-2 - TGCGCCAGCAGTGAGCTTGGCGGGAATTCACCCCTCCACTTT CASSELGGNSPLHF
TRBJ2-7 14 - TRBV11-2 - TGTGCCAGCAGCTCCATACCCAGGGGCTACGAGCAGTACTTC CASSSIPRGYEQYF
TRBJ2-5 13 - TRBV30 - TGTGCCTGGAGTGGGGGGCTGCAAGAGACCCAGTACTTC CAWSGGLQETQYF
TRBJ2-1 15 few TRBV11-2 - TGTGCCACGATAGCGGTTCTTCTTCACTACAATGAGCAGTTCTTC CATIAVLLHYNEQFF
TRBJ1-1 12 - TRBV29-1 - TGCAGCGCTGAAGATCCACTAAAACAGGCTTTCTTT CSAEDPLKQAFF
TRBJ1-6 16 - TRBV19 - TGTGCCAGTAGCAGGGCTGAATGGTCGAAAAATTCACCCCTCCACTTT CASSRAEWSKNSPLHF
TRBJ2-1 10 - TRBV20-1 - TGCAGTGCTAGCGACAATGAGCAGTTCTTC CSASDNEQFF
TRBJ2-7 13 few TRBV29-1 TRBD1 TGCAGCGTAAGCCGGGACAGGGGGCACGAGCAGTACTTC CSVSRDRGHEQYF
TRBJ1-2 13 - TRBV7-2 TRBD1 TGTGCCAGCGACTCCGGACAGGGCCGGGGCTACACCTTC CASDSGQGRGYTF
TRBJ1-6 13 - TRBV4-3 - TGCGCCAGCAGCCAAGCAGGGAATTCACCCCTCCACTTT CASSQAGNSPLHF
TRBJ2-3 14 - TRBV29-1 - TGCAGCGTTGAACGGGACACCTTGACAGATACGCAGTATTTT CSVERDTLTDTQYF
TRBJ1-2 13 - TRBV29-1 - TGCAGCCTTGGAGGGACGAGGGACTATGGCTACACCTTC CSLGGTRDYGYTF
TRBJ2-7 12 - TRBV30 TRBD1 TGTGCCTGTCAGGGGGCCTCCTACGAGCAGTACTTC CACQGASYEQYF
TRBJ1-2 14 - TRBV4-3 - TGCGCCAGCAGCCAAGTCGGGGCAGATTATGGCTACACCTTC CASSQVGADYGYTF
TRBJ2-1 13 - TRBV5-6 - TGTGCCAGCGCCGGCGGGACAGTTAATGAGCAGTTCTTC CASAGGTVNEQFF
TRBJ2-7 15 - TRBV6-1 - TGTGCCAGCAGTGAAAATCCGGGACACACCTACGAGCAGTACTTC CASSENPGHTYEQYF
TRBJ2-3 14 - TRBV7-2 - TGTGCCAGCAGCTTAGCACATTTCCCAGATACGCAGTATTTT CASSLAHFPDTQYF
TRBJ2-1 15 - TRBV7-2 TRBD2 TGTGCCAGCAGCTTAGCGGGGACTAGCGGCAATGAGCAGTTCTTC CASSLAGTSGNEQFF
TRBJ2-2 13 - TRBV5-1 - TGCGCCAGCAGCTTGGATCCATCAAGGGAGCTGTTTTTT CASSLDPSRELFF
TRBJ1-5 15 - TRBV27 - TGTGCCAGCAGTCCCCAGCCAGGGGCCAATCAGCCCCAGCATTTT CASSPQPGANQPQHF
TRBJ1-1 13 - TRBV5-1 TRBD1 TGCGCCAGCAGCTTGGAAGGGGGCGATGAAGCTTTCTTT CASSLEGGDEAFF
TRBJ1-1 12 - TRBV29-1 TRBD1 TGCAGCGTTGTAGGGGGCCCGCGGGAAGCTTTCTTT CSVVGGPREAFF
TRBJ1-6 17 - TRBV5-1 - TGCGCCAGCAGCTTGGCCGGTTTGGGCCAGCAGAATTCACCCCTCCACTTT CASSLAGLGQQNSPLHF
TRBJ2-7 14 few TRBV10-3 - TGTGCCATCAGTGAAAGGGACGGATCCTACGAGCAGTACTTC CAISERDGSYEQYF
TRBJ2-2 14 - TRBV2 - TGTGCCACCGCGGGGTTAGCGAACACCGGGGAGCTGTTTTTT CATAGLANTGELFF
TRBJ2-2 14 - TRBV11-2 TRBD1 TGTGCCAGCAGCCAAAACAGGGGGAGAGGGGAGCTGTTTTTT CASSQNRGRGELFF
TRBJ1-2 13 - TRBV5-6 - TGTGCCAGCAGCTTGGTGACGGAGTTGGGCTACACCTTC CASSLVTELGYTF
TRBJ1-1 12 once TRBV29-1 - TGCAGCGTTGAAATCAGGGGTGATGAAGCTTTCTTT CSVEIRGDEAFF
TRBJ1-6 17 - TRBV5-1 TRBD1 TGCGCCAGCAGCTTGGATGGGACAGGGGGCAATAATTCACCCCTCCACTTT CASSLDGTGGNNSPLHF
TRBJ1-2 13 - TRBV29-1 - TGCAGCGTTACCGGACAGCGTCACTATGGCTACACCTTC CSVTGQRHYGYTF
TRBJ2-7 13 - TRBV27 - TGTGCCAGCAGCTCTTGGGCGCGGGGCGAGCAGTACTTC CASSSWARGEQYF
TRBJ2-7 17 - TRBV25-1 TRBD2 TGTGCCAGACAAGCTAGCGGGGGGTTCACCTCCATCTACGAGCAGTACTTC CARQASGGFTSIYEQYF
TRBJ2-6 13 - TRBV6-5 - TGTGCCAGCAGTTCCTCTGGGGCCAACGTCCTGACTTTC CASSSSGANVLTF
TRBJ2-6 16 - TRBV5-1 - TGCGCCAGCAGCTTAGACGGGAGACCTGGGGCCAACGTCCTGACTTTC CASSLDGRPGANVLTF
TRBJ1-2 16 - TRBV30 - TGTGCCTGGAGGGCCCCCCCGGGCTTAGGGGAGGATGGCTACACCTTC CAWRAPPGLGEDGYTF
TRBJ1-2 13 - TRBV30 - TGTGCCTGGAGTGTACGGGGGGACGATGGCTACACCTTC CAWSVRGDDGYTF
TRBJ1-1 13 - TRBV29-1 TRBD1 TGCAGCGTTTTAACAGGGGACAACACTGAAGCTTTCTTT CSVLTGDNTEAFF
TRBJ1-1 14 - TRBV5-1 TRBD1 TGCGCCAGCAGCGATGGACAGGGGTGGACTGAAGCTTTCTTT CASSDGQGWTEAFF
TRBJ2-5 11 - TRBV20-1 - TGCAGTGCTACCCTAATAGAGACCCAGTACTTC CSATLIETQYF
TRBJ1-2 13 - TRBV29-1 TRBD1 TGCAGCGTTGAAGATAAACAACAGGGGAGGGACACCTTC CSVEDKQQGRDTF
TRBJ2-6 15 once TRBV30 - TGTGCCTGGAGTGGGGTCTTCTCTGGGGCCAACGTCCTGACTTTC CAWSGVFSGANVLTF
TRBJ2-4 14 - TRBV30 - TGTGCCTGGAGAGGTTCACCGGGTAGGGACATTCAGTACTTC CAWRGSPGRDIQYF
TRBJ1-1 13 - TRBV7-9 TRBD1 TGTGCCAGCAGCCGGACAGGGGAGGCTGAAGCTTTCTTT CASSRTGEAEAFF
TRBJ2-3 10 - TRBV20-1 - TGCAGTGCCGACCGGGATACGCAGTATTTT CSADRDTQYF
TRBJ1-2 14 - TRBV19 TRBD1 TGTGCCAGTAGTACAACAGGGGGGGCCTATGGCTACACCTTC CASSTTGGAYGYTF
TRBJ1-5 15 - TRBV6-1 TRBD1 TGTGCCAGCAGCACCGGGACAGGGGGAGATCAGCCCCAGCATTTT CASSTGTGGDQPQHF
TRBJ2-1 10 - TRBV30 - TGTGCCTGGAGTGCAAGCCGGCAGTTCTTC CAWSASRQFF
TRBJ2-6 14 - TRBV29-1 - TGCAGCGTTTCGGGACATCCGGGGGCCAACGTCCTGACTTTC CSVSGHPGANVLTF
TRBJ2-6 15 few TRBV29-1 - TGCAGCGTTGGGGCCAGCAGCTCTGGGGCCAACGTCCTGACTTTC CSVGASSSGANVLTF
TRBJ1-2 15 few TRBV10-1 TRBD1 TGCGCCAGCAGTGAGGGGACAGGGGGCATCGGTGGCTACACCTTC CASSEGTGGIGGYTF
TRBJ1-2 17 - TRBV5-6 - TGTGCCAGCAGCTTATCACAAGGGGGTATCACCTCCTATGGCTACACCTTC CASSLSQGGITSYGYTF
TRBJ1-1 13 few TRBV7-2 - TGTGCCAGCAGCTTAGATCTAATCACTGAAGCTTTCTTT CASSLDLITEAFF
TRBJ1-5 12 - TRBV28 - TGTGCCAGCAGTAGTGGCCACCAGCCCCAGCATTTT CASSSGHQPQHF
TRBJ1-1 13 - TRBV29-1 - TGCAGCGTTGTAGGGATCGGGAACACTGAAGCTTTCTTT CSVVGIGNTEAFF
TRBJ1-2 16 once TRBV9 - TGTGCCAGCAGCGGGGCCCCGGCAGGGGTGTACTATGGCTACACCTTC CASSGAPAGVYYGYTF
TRBJ1-1 15 - TRBV14 - TGTGCCAGCAGCCAAGATCCCATCGGCTGGGCTGAAGCTTTCTTT CASSQDPIGWAEAFF
TRBJ1-6 15 - TRBV30 - TGTGCCTGGAGTGTTGGTACAGGGCCTAATTCACCCCTCCACTTT CAWSVGTGPNSPLHF